This TCR beta chain was recorded in a study of CD4 T cells in relation to SARS-CoV-2 and coronaviruses. Background on the study: PBMCs were cultured with antigen for roughly nine days before TCR beta sequencing.

The unexposed donors gave CD4+ T cells in about 2011-2018, prior to COVID-19. The cells were cultured for less than twelve days before CD4+ T cells were isolated. Testing used SARS-CoV-2 S/N and four cold-coronavirus spikes on unexposed-donor CD4+ T cells, cells permitting. Germline trimming cut 5 bases from V and 1 base from J; bases unmatched to any gene: 2. Germline CDR1 is SGHTA and CDR2 is FQGNSA. The CDR3 loop spans 14 amino acids. Libraries were prepared by immunoSEQ multiplex PCR; TCRdb keeps only in-frame clonotypes and omits some of them. The table records around 25,000 clones, less than 85% of them present only once. In this sample, this clone turned up a few times. Its antigen is unknown.

Sequencing was carried out using CD4+ T cells from PBMCs, cultured in vitro. The TCR was taken from a human donor in good health. This sequence joins TRBV7-2 and TRBJ1-2, with TRBD1 matching 9 bases. The CDR3 region is CASSPGQGNYGYTF. CDR3 DNA sequence: TGTGCCAGCAGCCCGGGACAGGGTAACTATGGCTACACCTTC.